The clone carrying this T cell receptor (beta chain) was detected ten times or more. This sample is part of a study of T-cell reconstitution after alpha-beta-depleted transplantation in children. Unique molecular identifiers were incorporated when the TCRbeta library was constructed. Via MiXCR, TCRdb re-called the PCR reads, giving one row per CDR3 protein. The sample lists about half a million distinct CDR3 sequences, around 13% seen once, with about 5% in the top ten. The CDR3 is 14 amino acids. V lost 7 bases and J 9 bases, leaving 19 bases between the germline ends. The sequence was collected from a human donor who donated a stem cell graft to a child with combined immunodeficiency. Sample: PBMCs from the stem cell graft donor, taken from the stem cell graft. V usage is TRBV12-3 or TRBV12-4 and J usage is TRBJ2-1; perhaps TRBD2 as D (6 bases). The CDR3 nucleotides read TGTGCCAGCACCCCGTGGAGGGTTTCGAGTGAGCAGTTCTTC. Its protein product is CASTPWRVSSEQFF.